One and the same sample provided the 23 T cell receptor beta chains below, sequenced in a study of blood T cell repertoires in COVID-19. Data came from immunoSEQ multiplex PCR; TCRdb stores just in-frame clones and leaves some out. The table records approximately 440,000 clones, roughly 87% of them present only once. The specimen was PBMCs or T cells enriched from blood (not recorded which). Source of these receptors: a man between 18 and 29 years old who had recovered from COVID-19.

CDR3 coding DNA: TGTGCCAGCAGCGTCGTGAGCACAGATACGCAGTATTTT. Translated: CASSVVSTDTQYF. The V call is TRBV9, the J call TRBJ2-3; no firm D call. This CDR3 has 13 residues. V was shortened by 2 bases and J by 0 bases, with 4 bases between the two germline ends. The germline gives CDR1 SGDLS, CDR2 YYNGEE.

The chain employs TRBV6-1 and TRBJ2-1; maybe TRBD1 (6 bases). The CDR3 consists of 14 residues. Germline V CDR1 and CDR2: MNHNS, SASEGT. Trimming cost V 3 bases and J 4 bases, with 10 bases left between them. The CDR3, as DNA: TGTGCCAGCAGTGAGTCGACAGGATACAATGAGCAGTTCTTC. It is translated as CASSESTGYNEQFF.

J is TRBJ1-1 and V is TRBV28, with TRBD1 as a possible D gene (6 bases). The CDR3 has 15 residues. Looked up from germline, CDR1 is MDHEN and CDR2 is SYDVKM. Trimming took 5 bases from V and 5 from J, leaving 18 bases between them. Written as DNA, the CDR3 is TGTGCCAGCAGTCCCCTTGAAGGGGGAGGGACTGAAGCTTTCTTT. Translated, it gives CASSPLEGGGTEAFF.

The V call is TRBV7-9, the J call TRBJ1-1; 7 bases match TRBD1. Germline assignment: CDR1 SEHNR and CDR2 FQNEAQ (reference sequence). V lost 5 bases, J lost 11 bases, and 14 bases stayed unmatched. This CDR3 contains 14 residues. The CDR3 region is CASSPDGQVRGAFF. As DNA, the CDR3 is TGTGCCAGCAGCCCCGACGGACAGGTCAGGGGGGCTTTCTTT.

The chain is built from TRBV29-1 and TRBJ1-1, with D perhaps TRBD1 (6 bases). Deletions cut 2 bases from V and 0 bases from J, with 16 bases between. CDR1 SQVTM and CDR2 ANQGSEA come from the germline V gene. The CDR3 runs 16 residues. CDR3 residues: CSVETDSGQLNTEAFF. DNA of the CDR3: TGCAGCGTTGAAACCGACTCAGGACAGCTGAACACTGAAGCTTTCTTT.

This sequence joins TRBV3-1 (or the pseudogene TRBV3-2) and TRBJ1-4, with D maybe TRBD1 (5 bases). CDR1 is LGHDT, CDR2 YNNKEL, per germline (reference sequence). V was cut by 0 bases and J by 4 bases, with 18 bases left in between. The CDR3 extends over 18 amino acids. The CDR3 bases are TGTGCCAGCAGCCAAGATCCCCAAAGGGGATGGGGTAATGAAAAACTGTTTTTT. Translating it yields CASSQDPQRGWGNEKLFF.

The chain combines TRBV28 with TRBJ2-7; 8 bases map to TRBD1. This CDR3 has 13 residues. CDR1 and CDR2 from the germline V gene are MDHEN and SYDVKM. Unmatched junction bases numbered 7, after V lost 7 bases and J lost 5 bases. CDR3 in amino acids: CASTERTGNEQYF. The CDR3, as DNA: TGTGCCAGCACCGAGAGGACAGGGAACGAGCAGTACTTC.

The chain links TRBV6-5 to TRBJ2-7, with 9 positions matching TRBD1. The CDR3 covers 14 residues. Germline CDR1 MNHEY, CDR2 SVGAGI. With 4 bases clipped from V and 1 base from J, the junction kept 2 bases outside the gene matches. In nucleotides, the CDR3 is TGTGCCAGCAGTTGGACAGGGGCATCCTACGAGCAGTACTTC. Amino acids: CASSWTGASYEQYF.

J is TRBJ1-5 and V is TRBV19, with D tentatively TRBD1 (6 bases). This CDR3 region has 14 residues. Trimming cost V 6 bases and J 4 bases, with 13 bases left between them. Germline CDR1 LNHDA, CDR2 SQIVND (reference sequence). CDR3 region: CASRETGKNQPQHF. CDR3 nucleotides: TGTGCCAGTAGGGAGACAGGAAAAAATCAGCCCCAGCATTTT.

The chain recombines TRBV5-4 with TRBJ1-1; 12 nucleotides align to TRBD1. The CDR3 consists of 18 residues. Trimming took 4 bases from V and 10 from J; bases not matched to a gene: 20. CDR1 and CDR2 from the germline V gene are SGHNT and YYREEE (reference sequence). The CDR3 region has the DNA TGTGCCAGCAGCCCACGGGCCCGGGACAGGGGGCCCTCGGTCGGAGCTTTCTTT. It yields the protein CASSPRARDRGPSVGAFF.

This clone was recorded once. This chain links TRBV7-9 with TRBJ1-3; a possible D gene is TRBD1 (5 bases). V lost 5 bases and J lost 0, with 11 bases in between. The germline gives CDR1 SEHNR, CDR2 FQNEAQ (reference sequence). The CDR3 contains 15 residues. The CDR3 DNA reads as TGTGCCAGCAGCCCAAGGGGATTCTCTGGAAACACCATATATTTT. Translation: CASSPRGFSGNTIYF.

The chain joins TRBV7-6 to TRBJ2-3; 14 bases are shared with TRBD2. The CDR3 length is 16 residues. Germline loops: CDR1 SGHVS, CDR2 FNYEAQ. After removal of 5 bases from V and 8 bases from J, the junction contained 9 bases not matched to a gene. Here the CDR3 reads CASSATSGRVPGTQYF. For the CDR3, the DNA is TGTGCCAGCAGCGCGACTAGCGGGAGGGTTCCTGGTACGCAGTATTTT.

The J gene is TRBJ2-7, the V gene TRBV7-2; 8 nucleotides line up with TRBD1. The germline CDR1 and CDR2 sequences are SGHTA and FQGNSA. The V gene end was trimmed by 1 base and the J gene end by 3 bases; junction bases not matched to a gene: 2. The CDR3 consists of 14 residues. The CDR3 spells CASSLGDRIYEQYF. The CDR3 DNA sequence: TGTGCCAGCAGCTTAGGGGACAGGATCTACGAGCAGTACTTC.

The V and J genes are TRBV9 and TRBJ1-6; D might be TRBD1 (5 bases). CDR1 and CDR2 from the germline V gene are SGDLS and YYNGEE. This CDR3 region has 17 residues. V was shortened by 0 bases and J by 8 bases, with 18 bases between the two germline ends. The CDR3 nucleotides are TGTGCCAGCAGCGTAGAGGCAGGGCCCATTTCAGATTCACCCCTCCACTTT. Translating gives CASSVEAGPISDSPLHF. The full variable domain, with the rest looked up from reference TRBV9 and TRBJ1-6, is DSGVTQTPKHLITATGQRVTLRCSPRSGDLSVYWYQQSLDQGLQFLIQYYNGEERAKGNILERFSAQQFPDLHSELNLSSLELGDSALYFCASSVEAGPISDSPLHFGNGTRLTVT.

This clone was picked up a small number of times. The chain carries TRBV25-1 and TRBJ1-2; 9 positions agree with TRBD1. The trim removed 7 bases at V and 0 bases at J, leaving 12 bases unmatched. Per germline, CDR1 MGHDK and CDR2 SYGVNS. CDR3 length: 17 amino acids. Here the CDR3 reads CASTPPGQGKANYGYTF. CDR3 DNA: TGTGCCAGCACGCCGCCGGGACAGGGAAAAGCTAACTATGGCTACACCTTC.

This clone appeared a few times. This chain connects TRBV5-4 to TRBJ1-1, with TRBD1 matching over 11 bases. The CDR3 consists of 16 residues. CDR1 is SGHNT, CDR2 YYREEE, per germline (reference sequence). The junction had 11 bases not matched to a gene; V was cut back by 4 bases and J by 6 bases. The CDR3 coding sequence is TGTGCCAGCAGCCCCGGGACAGGGGGATCGATGTCTGAAGCTTTCTTT. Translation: CASSPGTGGSMSEAFF.

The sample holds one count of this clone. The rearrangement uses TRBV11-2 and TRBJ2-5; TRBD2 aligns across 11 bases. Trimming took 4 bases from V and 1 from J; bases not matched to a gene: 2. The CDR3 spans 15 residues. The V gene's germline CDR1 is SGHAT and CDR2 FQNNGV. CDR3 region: CASSSSGGFQETQYF. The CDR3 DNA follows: TGTGCCAGCAGCTCTAGCGGGGGGTTCCAAGAGACCCAGTACTTC.

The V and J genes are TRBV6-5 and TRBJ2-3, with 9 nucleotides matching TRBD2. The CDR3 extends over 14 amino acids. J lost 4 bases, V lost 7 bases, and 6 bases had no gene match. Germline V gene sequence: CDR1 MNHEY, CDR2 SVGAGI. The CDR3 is CASNRGGAADTQYF. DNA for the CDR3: TGTGCCAGCAATCGCGGGGGGGCCGCAGATACGCAGTATTTT.

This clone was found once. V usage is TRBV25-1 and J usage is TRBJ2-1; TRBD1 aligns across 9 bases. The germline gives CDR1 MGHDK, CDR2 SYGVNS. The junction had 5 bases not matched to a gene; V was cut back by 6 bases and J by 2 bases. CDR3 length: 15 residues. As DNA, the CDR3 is TGTGCCAGCAGCCGGGGACAGGGAACCTACAATGAGCAGTTCTTC. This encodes CASSRGQGTYNEQFF.

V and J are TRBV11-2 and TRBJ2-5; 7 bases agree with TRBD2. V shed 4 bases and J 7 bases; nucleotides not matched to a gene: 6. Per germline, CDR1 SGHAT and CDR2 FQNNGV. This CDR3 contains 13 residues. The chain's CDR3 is CASSSPRGGTQYF. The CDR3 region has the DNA TGTGCCAGCAGCTCCCCTCGCGGGGGGACCCAGTACTTC.

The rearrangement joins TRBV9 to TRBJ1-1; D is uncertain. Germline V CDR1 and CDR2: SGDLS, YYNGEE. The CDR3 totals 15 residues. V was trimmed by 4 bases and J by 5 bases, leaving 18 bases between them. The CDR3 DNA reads TGTGCCAGCAGCCCCCAAGACATCACTGGGACTGAAGCTTTCTTT. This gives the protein CASSPQDITGTEAFF.

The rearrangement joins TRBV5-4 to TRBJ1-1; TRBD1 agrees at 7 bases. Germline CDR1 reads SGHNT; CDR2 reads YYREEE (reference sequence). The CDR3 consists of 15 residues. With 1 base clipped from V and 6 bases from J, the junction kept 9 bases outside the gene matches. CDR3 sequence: CASSLPTGMGAEAFF. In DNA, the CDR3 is TGTGCCAGCAGCTTGCCGACAGGGATGGGGGCTGAAGCTTTCTTT. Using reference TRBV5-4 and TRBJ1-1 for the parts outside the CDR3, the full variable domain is ETGVTQSPTHLIKTRGQQVTLRCSSQSGHNTVSWYQQALGQGPQFIFQYYREEENGRGNFPPRFSGLQFPNYSSELNVNALELDDSALYLCASSLPTGMGAEAFFGQGTRLTVV.

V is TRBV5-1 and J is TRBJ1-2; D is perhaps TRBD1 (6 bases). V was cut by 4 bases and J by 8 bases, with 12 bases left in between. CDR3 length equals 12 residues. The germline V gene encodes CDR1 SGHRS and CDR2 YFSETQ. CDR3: CASSPDSRGYTF. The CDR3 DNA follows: TGCGCCAGCAGCCCGGACAGTAGAGGCTACACCTTC. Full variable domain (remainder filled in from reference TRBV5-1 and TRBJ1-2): KAGVTQTPRYLIKTRGQQVTLSCSPISGHRSVSWYQQTPGQGLQFLFEYFSETQRNKGNFPGRFSGRQFSNSRSEMNVSTLELGDSALYLCASSPDSRGYTFGSGTRLTVV.